The rows below give T cell receptor beta chains drawn from one sample of a study of vaccination and CD4 T cells after COVID-19. Their antigens are not known. TCRdb recomputed calls from the PCR reads with MiXCR, one row per CDR3 protein. The sample holds 15,000 to 25,000 distinct CDR3 sequences, around two fifths seen once. The sequenced sample consisted of cultured CD4+ T cells from blood. These receptors were taken from a human donor with COVID-19. Both conserved end residues are part of each CDR3. D genes are given only for firm matches. The size entry is marked missing in some rows and otherwise reads once, few, many or a size class.

V gene	clone size	D gene	J gene	CDR3 DNA	CDR3 protein
TRBV7-8	.	.	TRBJ1-6	TGTGCCAGCAGCTTAGGGGGAACCCAAAGCTCCTATAATTCACCCCTCCACTTT	CASSLGGTQSSYNSPLHF
TRBV28	.	.	TRBJ1-5	TGTGCCAGCAGCGACAGCTATAGCAATCAGCCCCAGCATTTT	CASSDSYSNQPQHF
TRBV28	.	.	TRBJ1-3	TGTGCCACCCAGACACGGCGAAACACCATATATTTT	CATQTRRNTIYF
TRBV20-1	.	TRBD1	TRBJ1-1	TGCAGTGCTAGAGGGACAGGGGGCGCTCCCCAACTAGCTTTCTTT	CSARGTGGAPQLAFF
TRBV30	few	TRBD1	TRBJ1-2	TGTGCCTGGGAAAGGACAGGGAGGGGCTATGGCTACACCTTC	CAWERTGRGYGYTF
TRBV29-1	.	.	TRBJ1-5	TGCAGCGTTGTGGTTGGTGGCGGTCAGCCCCAGCATTTT	CSVVVGGGQPQHF
TRBV6-2/TRBV6-3	few	TRBD1	TRBJ1-6	TGTGCCAGCAGTTGGGTCGGACAGGGGGATTCACCCCTCCACTTT	CASSWVGQGDSPLHF
TRBV28	few	.	TRBJ1-2	TGTGCCAGCAGTTTAGACGGAAACTATGGCTACACCTTC	CASSLDGNYGYTF
TRBV7-9	.	TRBD2	TRBJ2-3	TGTGCCAGCAGCAAGCTGACTAGCACCCACGGGGTGGATACGCAGTATTTT	CASSKLTSTHGVDTQYF
TRBV19	.	.	TRBJ1-1	TGTGCCAGTAGTATAGGCTCGAACACTGAAGCTTTCTTT	CASSIGSNTEAFF
TRBV6-1	few	.	TRBJ1-6	TGTGCCAGCAGCCAAGTACGCCAAGACTCACCCCTCCACTTT	CASSQVRQDSPLHF
TRBV5-4	.	TRBD2	TRBJ2-7	TGTGCCAGCAGCGCCAGCGGGGGACGCTACGAGCAGTACTTC	CASSASGGRYEQYF
TRBV27	few	.	TRBJ1-6	TGTGCCAGCAGTTTACGCCCGACACAGAGCTCCTATAATTCACCCCTCCACTTT	CASSLRPTQSSYNSPLHF
TRBV19	.	.	TRBJ2-1	TGTGCCAGTAGTATAGCACTTCGGGGGGCCGGCTACAATGAGCAGTTCTTC	CASSIALRGAGYNEQFF
TRBV6-1	few	.	TRBJ1-5	TGTGCCAGCAGTGCCCTCGAGGGGAATCAGCCCCAGCATTTT	CASSALEGNQPQHF
TRBV5-4	few	.	TRBJ1-2	TGTGCCAGCAGCTTGGAGCCAGACAAGTGGGTTGGCTACACCTTC	CASSLEPDKWVGYTF
TRBV6-1	few	.	TRBJ2-5	TGTGCCAGCAGACGGACTAACCAAGAGACCCAGTACTTC	CASRRTNQETQYF
TRBV25-1	few	.	TRBJ1-6	TGTGCCAGCAGGCGTCCAGACCACTCGGGGAATTCACCCCTCCACTTT	CASRRPDHSGNSPLHF
TRBV19	.	TRBD1	TRBJ1-2	TGTGCCAGTCGGGACAGCGCCTCGGGCCTCTATGGCTACACCTTC	CASRDSASGLYGYTF
TRBV12-3/TRBV12-4	medium-sized	.	TRBJ2-3	TGTGCCAGCAGTTTTTTCAGGGGCACAGATACGCAGTATTTT	CASSFFRGTDTQYF
TRBV18	few	TRBD1	TRBJ2-5	TGTGCCAGCTCACCACCGGGACAGTGGAGTGAGACCCAGTACTTC	CASSPPGQWSETQYF
TRBV11-2	few	TRBD1	TRBJ1-2	TGTGCCAGCAGCTCCAGGACAGGGTTAGTGAGTGGCTACACCTTC	CASSSRTGLVSGYTF
TRBV19	few	TRBD1	TRBJ1-1	TGTGCCAGCGAGGGACAGGGAGCCTTCGGTGAAGCTTTCTTT	CASEGQGAFGEAFF
TRBV2	.	TRBD1	TRBJ2-7	TGTGCCAGCAGTGAAGCACAGGGGGCGATTGGCGAGCAGTACTTC	CASSEAQGAIGEQYF
TRBV19	once	TRBD1	TRBJ2-5	TGTGCCAGTAGTTCCCCATCCCGCAGACAGGGTGGGTATCAAGAGACCCAGTACTTC	CASSSPSRRQGGYQETQYF
TRBV9	.	TRBD2	TRBJ2-1	TGTGCCAGCAGCCCGGCGGGGGGGCCTGAGCAGTTCTTC	CASSPAGGPEQFF
TRBV24-1	.	.	TRBJ2-3	TGTGCCACCAGTGATTTTCAGGGTTCGGATACGCAGTATTTT	CATSDFQGSDTQYF
TRBV15	few	.	TRBJ2-7	TGTGCCACCAGCAGAGAGGGCGGGGCGGACTACGAGCAGTACTTC	CATSREGGADYEQYF
TRBV19	.	.	TRBJ1-1	TGTGCCAGTACCGTTGGGGGGCGAGGTTGGAACACTGAAGCTTTCTTT	CASTVGGRGWNTEAFF
TRBV19	.	TRBD2	TRBJ2-3	TGTGCCAGTAGTCGAACCCTCCTAGCGGGGGGGTCCGATACGCAGTATTTT	CASSRTLLAGGSDTQYF
TRBV20-1	.	.	TRBJ2-1	TGCAGTGTCACCCCCGGGACTGGTGACAATGAGCAGTTCTTC	CSVTPGTGDNEQFF
TRBV6-4	.	TRBD1	TRBJ2-3	TGTGCCAGCAGTAACGGACAGGGACCCACAGATACGCAGTATTTT	CASSNGQGPTDTQYF
TRBV11-2	.	TRBD2	TRBJ2-5	TGTGCCAGCAGGACGGCTAGCGGGGGGCTGGAGACCCAGTACTTC	CASRTASGGLETQYF
TRBV20-1	.	TRBD1	TRBJ1-2	TGCAGTGCTAGCGGAGGGACAGGGATTGAGTGGGTTCATGGCTACACCTTC	CSASGGTGIEWVHGYTF